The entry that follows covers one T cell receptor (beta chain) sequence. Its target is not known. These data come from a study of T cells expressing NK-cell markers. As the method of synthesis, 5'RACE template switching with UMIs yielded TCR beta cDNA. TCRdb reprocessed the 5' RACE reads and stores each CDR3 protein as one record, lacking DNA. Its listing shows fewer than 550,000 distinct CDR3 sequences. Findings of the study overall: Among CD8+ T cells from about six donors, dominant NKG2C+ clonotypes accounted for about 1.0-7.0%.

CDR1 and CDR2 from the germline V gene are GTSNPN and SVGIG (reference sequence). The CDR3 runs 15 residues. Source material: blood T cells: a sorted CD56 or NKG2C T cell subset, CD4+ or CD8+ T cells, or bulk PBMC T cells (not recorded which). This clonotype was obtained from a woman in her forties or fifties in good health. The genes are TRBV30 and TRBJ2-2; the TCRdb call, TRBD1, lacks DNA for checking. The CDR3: CAWTTVGGAVGELFF. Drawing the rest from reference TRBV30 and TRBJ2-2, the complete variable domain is SQTIHQWPATLVQPVGSPLSLECTVEGTSNPNLYWYRQAAGRGLQLLFYSVGIGQISSEVPQNLSASRPQDRQFILSSKKLLLSDSGFYLCAWTTVGGAVGELFFGEGSRLTVL.